Listed here are 4 T cell receptor beta chains from one sample, sequenced in a study of blood T cell repertoires in COVID-19. Here immunoSEQ multiplex PCR was the method, and the copy in TCRdb shows in-frame clones only, minus some. This table has approximately 220,000 clones, around 82% appearing once. Sequencing was performed on PBMCs or T cells enriched from blood (not recorded which). These receptor sequences come from a woman aged 35 to 49 who had been exposed to COVID-19.

The V call is TRBV7-2, the J call TRBJ1-3; 9 bases agree with TRBD1. This CDR3 contains 17 residues. Germline V gives CDR1 SGHTA, CDR2 FQGNSA. V lost 6 bases, J lost 0 bases, and 9 bases stayed unmatched. CDR3 bases: TGTGCCAGCAGTTATCTAGGGACAGGGTCCTCTGGAAACACCATATATTTT. Amino acids: CASSYLGTGSSGNTIYF.

This clone was detected only a few times. The V call is TRBV28, the J call TRBJ1-5, with TRBD1 matching 9 bases. The CDR3 spans 14 residues. Looked up from germline, CDR1 is MDHEN and CDR2 is SYDVKM. The V and J ends lost 5 bases and 6 bases, in that order; junction bases with no gene match: 5. DNA for the CDR3: TGTGCCAGCAGTCCCGGGACAGGGATTCAGCCCCAGCATTTT. Protein: CASSPGTGIQPQHF. Using reference TRBV28 and TRBJ1-5 for the parts outside the CDR3, the full variable domain is DVKVTQSSRYLVKRTGEKVFLECVQDMDHENMFWYRQDPGLGLRLIYFSYDVKMKEKGDIPEGYSVSREKKERFSLILESASTNQTSMYLCASSPGTGIQPQHFGDGTRLSIL.

The V and J genes are TRBV12-3 or TRBV12-4 and TRBJ1-5; perhaps TRBD1 as D (5 bases). V lost 6 bases to trimming and J lost 4 bases, with 7 bases between them. The CDR3 extends over 12 amino acids. CDR3 sequence reads: CASSRQNQPQHF. The CDR3 nucleotides read TGTGCCAGCAGCCGACAGAATCAGCCCCAGCATTTT.

The chain combines TRBV9 with TRBJ2-7; TRBD1 agrees at 9 bases. The CDR3 sequence is 15 residues long. Germline V lookup: CDR1 SGDLS, CDR2 YYNGEE. The V gene end was trimmed by 1 base and the J gene end by 6 bases; junction bases not matched to a gene: 8. The CDR3: CASSVLGLTGGEQYF. The CDR3 nucleotides read TGTGCCAGCAGCGTATTGGGTTTGACAGGGGGCGAGCAGTACTTC. Filled out from reference TRBV9 and TRBJ2-7, the complete variable domain reads DSGVTQTPKHLITATGQRVTLRCSPRSGDLSVYWYQQSLDQGLQFLIQYYNGEERAKGNILERFSAQQFPDLHSELNLSSLELGDSALYFCASSVLGLTGGEQYFGPGTRLTVT.